The 3 T cell receptor beta chains listed next were all sequenced from one sample in a study of cytomegalovirus exposure and HLA in healthy donors. The PCR made use of 60 Vbeta and 13 Jbeta primers. Measured with immunoSEQ multiplex PCR; TCRdb has only the in-frame clones, and not every one. The sample yields 190,000 or so clones, around four fifths seen once. Material for sequencing was PBMCs. Source of these receptors: a man in his fifties or sixties in good health and CMV-seronegative.

This clone was recorded only once. The chain uses TRBV5-8 and TRBJ1-5; no clear D. This CDR3 is 16 amino acids long. The germline V and J ends were trimmed by 4 bases and 4 bases, with 18 bases remaining between them. Looked up from germline, CDR1 is SGHTS and CDR2 is YDEGEE. The CDR3 coding sequence is TGTGCCAGCAGCCCGGGAACGGGTGCACAAAATCAGCCCCAGCATTTT. Amino acids: CASSPGTGAQNQPQHF.

The chain couples TRBV7-2 to TRBJ2-7; perhaps TRBD1 as D (5 bases). The CDR3 covers 14 residues. V was clipped by 4 bases and J by 2 bases, with 12 bases between them. Germline V gives CDR1 SGHTA, CDR2 FQGNSA. In DNA form, the CDR3 reads TGTGCCAGCAGCTGGACATGGGGCCCCTACGAGCAGTACTTC. Residues: CASSWTWGPYEQYF.

V usage is TRBV2 and J usage is TRBJ1-5; D is unclear. V was trimmed by 8 bases and J by 7 bases, leaving 15 bases between them. In germline, CDR1 is SNHLY, CDR2 FYNNEI. This CDR3 spans 13 amino acids. CDR3 nucleotide sequence: TGTGCCAGCGTCCGTGAAGACACGCAGCCCCAGCATTTT. This translates into CASVREDTQPQHF.